The sequence of this TCR beta chain was determined in a study of shared clonotypes between healthy human individuals. General study results and limits: Depth was large, yet rarefaction showed that sorted-subset sequencing was incomplete. Among the subsets, naive ones generally showed larger estimated richness than memory ones.

The germline V gene encodes CDR1 SNHLY and CDR2 FYNNEI. V gave up 6 bases and J gave up 0 bases, with 8 bases separating them. The CDR3 is 13 residues long. Note on this clone: Its target is unknown.

Assay execution proceeded at the deep level. Method: immunoSEQ multiplex PCR; TCRdb's copy keeps in-frame clones and lacks some. The sample records about 2,500,000 clones, around nine tenths being singletons. Specimen: naive CD4+ T cells sorted from blood. Subset specified: CD45RA+ positively selected. The receptor was derived from a man aged 18 to 29 in good health. The chain uses TRBV2 and TRBJ1-1; weak D call: TRBD1 (5 bases). The CDR3 DNA follows: TGTGCCAGCAGCAAAGGGGTGAACACTGAAGCTTTCTTT. Its protein product is CASSKGVNTEAFF.